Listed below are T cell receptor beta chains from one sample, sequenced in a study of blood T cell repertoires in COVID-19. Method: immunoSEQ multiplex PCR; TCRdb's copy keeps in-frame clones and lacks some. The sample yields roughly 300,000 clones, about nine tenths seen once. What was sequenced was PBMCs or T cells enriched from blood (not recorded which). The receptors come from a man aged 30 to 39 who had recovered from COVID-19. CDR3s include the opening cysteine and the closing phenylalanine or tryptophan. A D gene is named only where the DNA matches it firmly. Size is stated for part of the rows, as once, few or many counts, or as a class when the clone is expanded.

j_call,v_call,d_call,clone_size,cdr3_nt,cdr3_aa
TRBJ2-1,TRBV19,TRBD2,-,TGTGCCAGTAGTATAGCGTCTAGCGGGAGGAATGAGCAGTTCTTC,CASSIASSGRNEQFF
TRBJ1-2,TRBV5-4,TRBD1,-,TGTGCCAGCAGCCAGGATTCCGGGACAGGGGGGACCTACACCTTC,CASSQDSGTGGTYTF
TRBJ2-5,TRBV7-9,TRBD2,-,TGTGCCAGCGGGCGAGAGCGGGGGGGAAAAGAGACCCAGTACTTC,CASGRERGGKETQYF
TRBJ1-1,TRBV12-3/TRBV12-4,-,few,TGTGCCAGTATTGTCGGTGAAGCTTTCTTT,CASIVGEAFF
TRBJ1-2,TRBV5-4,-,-,TGTGCCAGCAGCGTAGACAGAAGGTCCTACTATGGCTACACCTTC,CASSVDRRSYYGYTF
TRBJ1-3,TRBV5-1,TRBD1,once,TGCGCCAGCAGCCCCGGCGGGACAGAATCTGGAAACACCATATATTTT,CASSPGGTESGNTIYF
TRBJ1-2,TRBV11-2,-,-,TGTGCCAGCAGCCCGACGCCAGAGGGATATGGCTACACCTTC,CASSPTPEGYGYTF
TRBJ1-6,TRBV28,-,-,TGTGCCAGCAGTTTGAGGACAGCGAAGAATTCACCCCTCCACTTT,CASSLRTAKNSPLHF
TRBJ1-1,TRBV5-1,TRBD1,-,TGCGCCAGCAGCTTACGGACAGGGGGCCCTGACACTGAAGCTTTCTTT,CASSLRTGGPDTEAFF
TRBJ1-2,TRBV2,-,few,TGTGCCAGCAGCGCAGGGGTTAGCTATGGCTACACCTTC,CASSAGVSYGYTF
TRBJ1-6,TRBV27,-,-,TGTGCCAGCAGTCAAACAGGACGGTCACCCCTCCACTTT,CASSQTGRSPLHF
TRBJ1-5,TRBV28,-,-,TGTGCCAGCCGCAGGGACTATAGCAATCAGCCCCAGCATTTT,CASRRDYSNQPQHF
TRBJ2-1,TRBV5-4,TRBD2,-,TGTGCCAGCTTCGCGGCGGGAGGGGACTCCTACAATGAGCAGTTCTTC,CASFAAGGDSYNEQFF
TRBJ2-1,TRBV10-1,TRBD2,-,TGCGCCAGCAGTGTTGGACTAGCGGGAGGGAGGAATGAGCAGTTCTTC,CASSVGLAGGRNEQFF
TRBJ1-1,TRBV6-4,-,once,TGTGCCAGCAGTGCAGGGGTTCACACTGAAGCTTTCTTT,CASSAGVHTEAFF
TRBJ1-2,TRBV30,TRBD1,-,TGTGCCTGGAGTGTAATTGGGACAGCTATAACCTATGGCTACACCTTC,CAWSVIGTAITYGYTF
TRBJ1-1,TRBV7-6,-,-,TGTGCCAGCAGTACATGGACCGGGGGCACTGAAGCTTTCTTT,CASSTWTGGTEAFF
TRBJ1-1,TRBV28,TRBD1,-,TGTGCCAGCAGTTTCATTAACAGGGGGAACACTGAAGCTTTCTTT,CASSFINRGNTEAFF
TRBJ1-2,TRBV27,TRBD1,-,TGTGCCAGCAGTAGCGGGACAGGGGGCATCTTCTATGGCTACACCTTC,CASSSGTGGIFYGYTF
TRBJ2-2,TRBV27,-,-,TGTGCCAGCAGTTTATTTTTACCCGGAGGCACCGGGGAGCTGTTTTTT,CASSLFLPGGTGELFF
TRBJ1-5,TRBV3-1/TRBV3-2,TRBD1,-,TGTGCCAGCAGCTCTCACGGTGGACAGGGGCGTCAGCCCCAGCATTTT,CASSSHGGQGRQPQHF
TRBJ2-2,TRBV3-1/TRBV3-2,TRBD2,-,TGTGCCAGCAGCCAAGTTTGGGGGCGGGGGGCGGCAAACACCGGGGAGCTGTTTTTT,CASSQVWGRGAANTGELFF
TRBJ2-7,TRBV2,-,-,TGTGCCAGCGGTCAGACAGAACCCTACTCCTACGAGCAGTACTTC,CASGQTEPYSYEQYF
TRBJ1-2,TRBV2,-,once,TGTGCCAGCAGGGGGACACTCTCGAACTATGGCTACACCTTC,CASRGTLSNYGYTF
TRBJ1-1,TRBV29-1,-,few,TGCAGCGTTACCCGCCGGGGTGCGGCGAACACTGAAGCTTTCTTT,CSVTRRGAANTEAFF
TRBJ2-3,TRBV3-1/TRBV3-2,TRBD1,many,TGTGCCAGCAGCCCCGACAGGGTTTTCGCAGATACGCAGTATTTT,CASSPDRVFADTQYF
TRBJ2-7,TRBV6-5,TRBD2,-,TGTGCCAGCAGGCCCGGACTAGCGGTATTCTACGAGCAGTACTTC,CASRPGLAVFYEQYF
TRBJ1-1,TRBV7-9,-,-,TGTGCCAGCAGCCTTGGGGAGGGACGTGAAGCTTTCTTT,CASSLGEGREAFF
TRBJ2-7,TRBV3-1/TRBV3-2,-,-,TGTGCCAGCAGCCAAGCGGGGAATTCCTACGAGCAGTACTTC,CASSQAGNSYEQYF
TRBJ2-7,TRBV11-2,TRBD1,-,TGTGCCAGCAGCGACCGGGACAGGGGGGACGAGCAGTACTTC,CASSDRDRGDEQYF
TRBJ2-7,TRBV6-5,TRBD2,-,TGTGCCAGCACCAGCGGGAGGAGAGAGCAGTACTTC,CASTSGRREQYF
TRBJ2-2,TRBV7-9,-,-,TGTGCCAGCAGCTTAGGGCGGTCGAACACCGGGGAGCTGTTTTTT,CASSLGRSNTGELFF
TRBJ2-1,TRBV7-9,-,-,TGTGCCAGCAGCCCAGTGGGGGGAAGGTCTGGCAATGAGCAGTTCTTC,CASSPVGGRSGNEQFF
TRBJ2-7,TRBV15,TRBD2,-,TGTGCCACCAGCAGTCAGATCCGACTAGCGGGAGGCCAAGAACCCTACGAGCAGTACTTC,CATSSQIRLAGGQEPYEQYF
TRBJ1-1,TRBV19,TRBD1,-,TGTGCCAGTAGTAATGGACAGGGGGCGAGGACTGAAGCTTTCTTT,CASSNGQGARTEAFF
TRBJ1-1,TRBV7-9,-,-,TGTGCCAGCAACTCACAACGGACACCGAGAGGCACTGAAGCTTTCTTT,CASNSQRTPRGTEAFF
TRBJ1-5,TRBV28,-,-,TGTGCCAGCAGTTTAGCCGAGGGTAGCAATCAGCCCCAGCATTTT,CASSLAEGSNQPQHF
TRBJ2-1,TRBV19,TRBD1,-,TGTGCCAGTAGTTCGCGCCGGGACAGGGAATACAATGAGCAGTTCTTC,CASSSRRDREYNEQFF
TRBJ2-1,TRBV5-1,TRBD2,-,TGCGCCAGCAGCTCCTACTTACTAGCGGGAGGGGCGGATGAGCAGTTCTTC,CASSSYLLAGGADEQFF
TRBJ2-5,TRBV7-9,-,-,TGTGCCAGCAGCGGCGGGACCCCGGGCCAAGAGACCCAGTACTTC,CASSGGTPGQETQYF
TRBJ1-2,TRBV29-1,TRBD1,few,TGCAGCGTTGATCCCGGGACAGGGGGATATGGCTACACCTTC,CSVDPGTGGYGYTF
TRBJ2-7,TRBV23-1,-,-,TGCGCCCGCCGTCGACCAGGGGCTCTCCCCCCTAAGACCTACGAGCAGTACTTC,CARRRPGALPPKTYEQYF
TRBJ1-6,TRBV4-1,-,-,TGCGCCAGCAGCCAAAGTACGAGGGTTTCACCCCTCCACTTT,CASSQSTRVSPLHF
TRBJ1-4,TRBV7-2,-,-,-,CASSLALTFGATNEKLFF
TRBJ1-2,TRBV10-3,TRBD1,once,TGTGCCATCAGTGAGGAAGGACAGGGGGCAATGGAGGGCTACACCTTC,CAISEEGQGAMEGYTF
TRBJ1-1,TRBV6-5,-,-,TGTGCCAGCAGTTACTCGAGGACAGTTCGGGGCACTGAAGCTTTCTTT,CASSYSRTVRGTEAFF
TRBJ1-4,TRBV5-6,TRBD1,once,TGTGCCAGCAGCTTGCAGGGGGCGATAACTAATGAAAAACTGTTTTTT,CASSLQGAITNEKLFF
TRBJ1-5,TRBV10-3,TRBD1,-,TGTGCCACGGGGACAGTGAGCAATCAGCCCCAGCATTTT,CATGTVSNQPQHF
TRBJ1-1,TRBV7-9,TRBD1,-,TGTGCCAGCAGCCACGGGACAGGGGCTGAAGCTTTCTTT,CASSHGTGAEAFF
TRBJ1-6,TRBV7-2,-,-,TGTGCCAGCAGCTTATTCAAGGGGCGCCGGGGGTCGAATTCACCCCTCCACTTT,CASSLFKGRRGSNSPLHF
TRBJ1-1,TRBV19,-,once,TGTGCCAGTAGTATGGGACTCTCGGGGACTGAAGCTTTCTTT,CASSMGLSGTEAFF
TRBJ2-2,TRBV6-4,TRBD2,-,TGTGCCAGCAGTGTAGGACTAGCGGCCAACACCGGGGAGCTGTTTTTT,CASSVGLAANTGELFF
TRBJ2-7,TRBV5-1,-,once,TGCGCCAGCAGCTTGCAGGTTGCAGGGGATTACGAGCAGTACTTC,CASSLQVAGDYEQYF
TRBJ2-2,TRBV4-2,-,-,TGTGCCAGCAGCCTCTCCGGGGCCGGGGAGCTGTTTTTT,CASSLSGAGELFF
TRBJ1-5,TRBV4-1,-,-,TGCGCCAGCAGCCAGGTCATAAGCAGCAATCAGCCCCAGCATTTT,CASSQVISSNQPQHF
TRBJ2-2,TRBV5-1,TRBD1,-,TGCGCCAGCGACAGGGGAGACACCGGGGAGCTGTTTTTT,CASDRGDTGELFF
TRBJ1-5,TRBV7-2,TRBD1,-,TGTGCCAGCAGCGGAAGACAGGGGGCCGGTCAGCCCCAGCATTTT,CASSGRQGAGQPQHF
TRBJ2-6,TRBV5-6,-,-,TGTGCCAGCAGCTTGGGCAGTGCCCGCTCTGGGGCCAACGTCCTGACTTTC,CASSLGSARSGANVLTF
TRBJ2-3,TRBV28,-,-,TGTGCCAGCAGTTTGACAGACACAGATACGCAGTATTTT,CASSLTDTDTQYF
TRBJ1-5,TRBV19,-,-,TGTGCCAGCAGTACTACAGGGACCCTCTATCAGCCCCAGCATTTT,CASSTTGTLYQPQHF